This passage covers 14 T cell receptor beta chains from one sample sequenced in a study of cytomegalovirus exposure and HLA in healthy donors (dated by TCRdb to 2017 to 2019). The method was the immunoSEQ multiplex PCR assay. For the multiplex PCR, a mixture combining 60 forward primers for TCR Vbeta segments and 13 reverse primers for TCR Jbeta segments was used. TCRdb took this table from immuneACCESS and kept in-frame rearrangements with V and J called. Such tables lack part of the clones; where checked against another copy, unresolved V genes explain under half of the gap, and the rest is unexplained. For this sample there are approximately 290,000 clones; under 90% appear just once. The ten largest clones capture less than 0.4% of the sample. The specimen was PBMCs. These receptors all come from a girl aged 2-10 years in good health and CMV-seronegative.

The V and J genes are TRBV6-6 and TRBJ1-6, with no clear D. Per the germline V gene, CDR1 is MNHNY and CDR2 is SVGAGI (reference sequence). V gave up 4 bases and J gave up 4 bases, with 14 bases separating them. The CDR3 totals 16 residues. The CDR3 DNA is TGTGCCAGCAGTTTGGAGCACGGAGGGTATAATTCACCCCTCCACTTT. Protein: CASSLEHGGYNSPLHF.

This clone came up once. The CDR3 DNA sequence: TGTGCCAGCAGTTATGGCAGGGAATATGGCTACACCTTC. This sequence encodes CASSYGREYGYTF. The rearrangement uses TRBV6-6 and TRBJ1-2; D possibly corresponds to TRBD1 (5 bases). The CDR3 totals 13 residues. V lost 3 bases to trimming and J lost 5 bases, with 10 bases between them. CDR1 and CDR2 from the germline V gene are MNHNY and SVGAGI (reference sequence).

This chain uses TRBV5-1 with TRBJ2-1; TRBD1 matches at 10 bases. V trimming: 4 bases; J trimming: 0 bases; junction bases outside the gene matches: 13. Germline lookup yields CDR1 SGHRS and CDR2 YFSETQ. CDR3 length: 19 amino acids. The CDR3 DNA is TGCGCCAGCAGCAGATTACTCGACAGGGGGCGTCTCTCCTACAATGAGCAGTTCTTC. The encoded protein is CASSRLLDRGRLSYNEQFF.

This chain connects TRBV6-5 to TRBJ1-6, with 9 bases lining up with TRBD1. V gave up 6 bases and J gave up 11 bases; unmatched junction bases: 5. Germline CDR1 and CDR2: MNHEY and SVGAGI. CDR3 length: 13 residues. The CDR3 DNA follows: TGTGCCAGCAGGGGGACAGGGCGGGCACCCCTCCACTTT. Amino acid sequence: CASRGTGRAPLHF.

This clone appeared once. V gene TRBV7-6 combines with J gene TRBJ2-2; D gene ambiguous. CDR3 size: 12 residues. Between the trimmed V and J ends, which lost 4 bases and 6 bases, there was a span of 6 bases. Looked up from germline, CDR1 is SGHVS and CDR2 is FNYEAQ. The CDR3 DNA follows: TGTGCCAGCAGCTCCCTAGCCGGGGAGCTGTTTTTT. Residues: CASSSLAGELFF.

In regard to this clone: Germline and junction disagree at one end, which may indicate a read error. This chain connects TRBV23-1 to TRBJ2-6; TRBD1 agrees at 9 bases. TRBV23-1 qualifies as an ORF whose function is uncertain. The CDR3 spans 17 residues. The CDR3 spells CASRGQGELTGANVLIF. The DNA of the CDR3 is TGCGCCAGCAGGGGACAGGGAGAACTTACTGGGGCCAACGTCCTGATTTTC.

The rearrangement uses TRBV7-7 and TRBJ2-5, with D tentatively TRBD2 (6 bases). The CDR3 contains 16 residues. Germline V gives CDR1 SSHAT, CDR2 FNYEAQ (reference sequence). Trimming removed 2 bases from V and 1 base from J, with 14 bases in between. The CDR3 region has the DNA TGTGCCAGCAGCTTAAGGCCCGGGGAGGCCCAAGAGACCCAGTACTTC. Protein sequence: CASSLRPGEAQETQYF.

The chain joins TRBV9 to TRBJ2-1, with D perhaps matching TRBD2 (5 bases). With 0 bases removed from V and 5 bases from J, the gap between germline ends came to 21 bases. Germline CDR1 and CDR2: SGDLS and YYNGEE. The CDR3 totals 18 residues. The CDR3: CASSVGPKGEKSDNEQFF. DNA of the CDR3: TGTGCCAGCAGCGTAGGGCCCAAGGGAGAGAAAAGCGACAATGAGCAGTTCTTC.

The V and J genes are TRBV10-3 and TRBJ2-1; TRBD1 is a possible D gene (5 bases). V lost 2 bases, J lost 10 bases, and 15 bases lay in between. The germline CDR1 and CDR2 sequences are ENHRY and SYGVKD. CDR3 length: 14 residues. CDR3 loop: CAISEEDSSGEQFF. DNA for the CDR3: TGTGCCATCAGTGAGGAAGACAGTTCAGGGGAGCAGTTCTTC.

This rearrangement joins TRBV11-3 to TRBJ1-6, with a possible D match to TRBD1 (6 bases). V lost 6 bases, J lost 8 bases, and 11 bases lay in between. The CDR3 runs to 13 residues. Looked up from germline, CDR1 is SGHNT and CDR2 is YENEEA. The CDR3 coding sequence is TGTGCCAGCAGTACAGGGATGGATTCACCCCTCCACTTT. It yields the protein CASSTGMDSPLHF.

V usage is TRBV15 and J usage is TRBJ1-1; 7 bases fit TRBD1. The CDR3 contains 15 residues. V lost 0 bases and J lost 4; bases outside the gene matches: 5. Germline V gives CDR1 LNHNV, CDR2 YYDKDF (reference sequence). CDR3 amino acids: CATSRDRAGGTEAFF. The DNA of the CDR3 is TGTGCCACCAGCAGAGATCGAGCAGGGGGCACTGAAGCTTTCTTT.

The chain carries TRBV10-3 and TRBJ2-2; weak D call: TRBD1 (6 bases). Looked up from germline, CDR1 is ENHRY and CDR2 is SYGVKD. V was cut by 1 base and J by 2 bases, with 14 bases left in between. The CDR3 consists of 17 residues. The DNA for the CDR3 is TGTGCCATCAGTGAGTGGGGGAAACAGGGCAACACCGGGGAGCTGTTTTTT. This sequence encodes CAISEWGKQGNTGELFF.

The chain carries TRBV9 and TRBJ2-7; D is perhaps TRBD1 (6 bases). The germline gives CDR1 SGDLS, CDR2 YYNGEE. The CDR3 runs to 14 residues. The V and J ends lost 4 bases and 5 bases respectively, with 16 bases between them. The CDR3 loop is CASSSGDRKNEQYF. CDR3 nucleotide sequence: TGTGCCAGCAGCTCAGGGGATCGTAAGAACGAGCAGTACTTC. Supplemented by reference TRBV9 and TRBJ2-7, the full variable domain reads DSGVTQTPKHLITATGQRVTLRCSPRSGDLSVYWYQQSLDQGLQFLIQYYNGEERAKGNILERFSAQQFPDLHSELNLSSLELGDSALYFCASSSGDRKNEQYFGPGTRLTVT.

This chain joins TRBV6-1 and TRBJ2-3; 9 nucleotides agree with TRBD1. V shed 8 bases and J 1 base; nucleotides not matched to a gene: 4. Germline lookup yields CDR1 MNHNS and CDR2 SASEGT. This CDR3 region has 14 residues. CDR3 nucleotides: TGTGCCAGCGGCCGGGACAGGGGCACAGATACGCAGTATTTT. This codes for CASGRDRGTDTQYF.